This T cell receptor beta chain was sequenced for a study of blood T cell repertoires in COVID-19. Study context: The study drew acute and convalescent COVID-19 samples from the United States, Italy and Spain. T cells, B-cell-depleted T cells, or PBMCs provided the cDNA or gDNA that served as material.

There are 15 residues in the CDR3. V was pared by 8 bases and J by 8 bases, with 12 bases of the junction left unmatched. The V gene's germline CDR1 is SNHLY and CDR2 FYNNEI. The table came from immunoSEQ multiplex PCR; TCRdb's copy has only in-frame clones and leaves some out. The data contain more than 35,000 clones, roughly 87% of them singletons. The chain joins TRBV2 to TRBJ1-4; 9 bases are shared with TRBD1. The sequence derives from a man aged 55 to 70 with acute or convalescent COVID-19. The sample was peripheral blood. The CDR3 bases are TGTGCCAGCTCCGTAACCGGGACAGGGAGGGAAAAACTGTTTTTT. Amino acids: CASSVTGTGREKLFF.